This TCR beta chain was obtained from a study of cytomegalovirus exposure and HLA in healthy donors. Whole-study findings and limits: For presence/absence analyses, sequencing depth was assumed to be roughly uniform across donors. Most observed TCR sequences were rare, whereas some public TCRs were detected in many donors. Follow-up analysis seemed to connect common viral pathogens with several of the most significant clusters identified. In an earlier analysis, in some 540 donors, most V segments appeared productive either ~90% or ~30% of the time.

Worth noting for this clone: Its matching antigen is unknown.

A multiplex PCR was run with 60 Vbeta primers and 13 Jbeta primers. Some clones are missing from TCRdb's copy, which holds only in-frame ones; the method was immunoSEQ multiplex PCR. Of approximately 140,000 clones listed, around 80% were seen once; the top ten hold about 4.7%. V dropped 3 bases and J dropped 3; count of bases not matched to a gene: 0. The CDR3 is 14 amino acids. CDR1 and CDR2 (germline): LGHNA, YSLEER. This receptor was taken from a male donor in good health and CMV-seronegative. The sequencing input was PBMCs. This chain connects TRBV4-3 to TRBJ1-3; 9 bases are shared with TRBD1. The CDR3 DNA sequence: TGCGCCAGCAGCCAGGACAGGGGTGGAAACACCATATATTTT. Its translation is CASSQDRGGNTIYF.